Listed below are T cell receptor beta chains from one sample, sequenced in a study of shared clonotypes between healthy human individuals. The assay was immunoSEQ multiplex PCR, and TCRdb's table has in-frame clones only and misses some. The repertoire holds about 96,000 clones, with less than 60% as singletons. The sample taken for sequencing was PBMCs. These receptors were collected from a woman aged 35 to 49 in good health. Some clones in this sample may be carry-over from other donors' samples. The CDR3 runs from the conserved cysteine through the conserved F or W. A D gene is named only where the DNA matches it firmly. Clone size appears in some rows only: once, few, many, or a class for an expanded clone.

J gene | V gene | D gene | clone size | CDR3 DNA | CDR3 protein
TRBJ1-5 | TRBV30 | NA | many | TGTGCCTGGACCAATGGGGGGGGAAATCAGCCCCAGCATTTT | CAWTNGGGNQPQHF
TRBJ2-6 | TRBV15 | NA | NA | TGTGCCACCAGCAGGGACTACTCTGGGGCCAACGTCCTGACTTTC | CATSRDYSGANVLTF
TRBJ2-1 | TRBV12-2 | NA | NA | TGTGCCAGCAGCGATATTGAGGGAGCTGAGCAGTTCTTC | CASSDIEGAEQFF
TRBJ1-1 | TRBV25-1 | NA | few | TGTGCCAGCAGTGACTCGGCTGAAGCTTTCTTT | CASSDSAEAFF
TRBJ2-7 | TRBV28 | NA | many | TGTGCCAGCAGTGACAATCCAAGCTCCTACGAGCAGTACTTC | CASSDNPSSYEQYF
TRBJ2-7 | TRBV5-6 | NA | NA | TGTGCCAGCAGCCAGCATAGCGAGCAGTACTTC | CASSQHSEQYF
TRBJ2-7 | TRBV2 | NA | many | TGTGCTGTGTTTGGGGGGAATTACTACGAGCAGTACTTC | CAVFGGNYYEQYF
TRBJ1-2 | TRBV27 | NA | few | TGTGCCAGCAGTTTATGGGGGGAGGGGCGGAGATATGGCTACACCTTC | CASSLWGEGRRYGYTF
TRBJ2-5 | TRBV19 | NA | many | TGTGCCAGTAGCCCGACATCTGGGGAGACCCAGTACTTC | CASSPTSGETQYF
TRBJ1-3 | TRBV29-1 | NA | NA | TGCAGCGTGGAGAATGGAAACACCATATATTTT | CSVENGNTIYF
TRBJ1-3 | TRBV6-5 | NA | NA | TGTGCCAGCGGGGGGAGCCACTCTGGAGACACCATATATTTT | CASGGSHSGDTIYF
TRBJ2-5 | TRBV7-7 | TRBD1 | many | TGTGCTAGCAGCTCAATGCAGGGGGCTGAGACCCAGTACTTC | CASSSMQGAETQYF
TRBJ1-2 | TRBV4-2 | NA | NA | TGTGCCAGCAGCCAAGCCGAGACTAACTATGGCTACACCTTC | CASSQAETNYGYTF
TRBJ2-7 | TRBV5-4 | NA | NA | TGTGCCAGCAGCTCCCCTGGGACCGCGTCCTACGAGCAGTACTTC | CASSSPGTASYEQYF
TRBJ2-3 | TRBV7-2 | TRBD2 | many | TGTGCCAGCAGCCTCGTGCTAGCGGGAGGGCCCAGCACAGATACGCAGTATTTT | CASSLVLAGGPSTDTQYF
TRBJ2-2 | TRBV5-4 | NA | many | TGTGCCAGCCGGGGAGCGAACACCGGGGAGCTGTTTTTT | CASRGANTGELFF
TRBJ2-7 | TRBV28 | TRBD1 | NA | TGTGCCAGCAGTCTTGGGGACAGGGTTTACGAGCAGTACTTC | CASSLGDRVYEQYF
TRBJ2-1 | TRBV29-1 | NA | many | TGCAGCGTTGACGATGCGGCTAGCGTAGCTCCTGAGCAGTTCTTC | CSVDDAASVAPEQFF
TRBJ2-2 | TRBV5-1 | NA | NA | TGCGCCAGCAGCTTGTTGGCTCCTAACTCAGGTGGGGAGCTGTTTTTT | CASSLLAPNSGGELFF
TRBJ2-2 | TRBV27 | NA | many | TGTGCCAGCAGCCACGGACAGAGGGCGAACACCGGGGAGCTGTTTTTT | CASSHGQRANTGELFF
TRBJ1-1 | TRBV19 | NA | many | TGTGCCAGTAGTCGGTGGGAAACTGAAGCTTTCTTT | CASSRWETEAFF
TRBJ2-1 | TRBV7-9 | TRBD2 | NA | TGTGCCAGCAGCCGAAGTGGGGGACTAGCCAACAATGAGCAGTTCTTC | CASSRSGGLANNEQFF
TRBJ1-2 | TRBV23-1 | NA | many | TGCGCCAGCAGTCAATCAGCACTTAACTATGGCTACACCTTC | CASSQSALNYGYTF
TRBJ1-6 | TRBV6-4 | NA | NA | TGTGCCAGCAGTGGGGGAGAGGGGTCACCCCTCCACTTT | CASSGGEGSPLHF
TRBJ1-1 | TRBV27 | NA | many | TGTGCCAGCAGTTCCCCCCACCAGAACACTGAAGCTTTCTTT | CASSSPHQNTEAFF
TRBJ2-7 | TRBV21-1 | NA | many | TGTGCCAGCAGCAAAGCGCACGAGCAGTACTTC | CASSKAHEQYF
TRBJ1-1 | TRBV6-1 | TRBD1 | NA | TGTGCCAGCACCCTGAGGGGGACAGCGAACACTGAAGCTTTCTTT | CASTLRGTANTEAFF
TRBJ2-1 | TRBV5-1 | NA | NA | TGCGCCAGCAGCCCTGGAGGTGGGCAAGACAATGAGCAGTTCTTC | CASSPGGGQDNEQFF
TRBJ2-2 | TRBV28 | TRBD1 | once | TGTGCCAGCAGTCAGAGGGAACAGGGGTGGAACACCGGGGAGCTGTTTTTT | CASSQREQGWNTGELFF
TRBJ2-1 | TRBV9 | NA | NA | TGTGCCAGCACCCCAACTCTATCTCTCAATGAGCAGTTCTTC | CASTPTLSLNEQFF
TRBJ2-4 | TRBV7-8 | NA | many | TGTGCCAGCAGCTTAGGCCCGAGGACAACCCAGAAAAACATTCAGTACTTC | CASSLGPRTTQKNIQYF
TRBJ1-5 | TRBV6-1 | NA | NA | TGTGCCAGCAGTGAACCCACAGTGGGTCTGCAGCCCCAGCATTTT | CASSEPTVGLQPQHF